This is a list of T cell receptor beta chains from one sample in a study of beta chain features in type 1 diabetes. Sequenced by immunoSEQ multiplex PCR; TCRdb stores in-frame clones only, minus some. The sample holds about 320,000 clones, roughly 15% seen once. The sequenced material came from central memory CD4+ T cells from blood. Receptors originate from a man aged 25-45 years in good health. The CDR3 runs from the conserved cysteine through the conserved F or W. A D gene is named only where the DNA matches it firmly. Not all rows give a size; the values are once, few, many and, for expanded clones, a class.

d_call: -; j_call: TRBJ2-5; v_call: TRBV7-7; clone_size: few; cdr3_length: 14; cdr3_aa: CASSLYRGQETQYF; cdr3_nt: TGTGCCAGCAGCCTTTACCGGGGACAAGAGACCCAGTACTTC
d_call: -; j_call: TRBJ2-7; v_call: TRBV14; clone_size: few; cdr3_length: 14; cdr3_aa: CASSPTRPGNEQYF; cdr3_nt: TGTGCCAGCAGCCCCACCCGGCCAGGGAACGAGCAGTACTTC
d_call: TRBD2; j_call: TRBJ2-1; v_call: TRBV11-2; clone_size: many; cdr3_length: 19; cdr3_aa: CASSNLLAGGASSYNEQFF; cdr3_nt: TGTGCCAGCAGCAATTTACTAGCGGGGGGGGCAAGCTCCTACAATGAGCAGTTCTTC
d_call: -; j_call: TRBJ1-1; v_call: TRBV5-1; clone_size: -; cdr3_length: 14; cdr3_aa: CASSPGAANTEAFF; cdr3_nt: TGCGCCAGCAGCCCGGGGGCGGCAAACACTGAAGCTTTCTTT
d_call: TRBD1; j_call: TRBJ1-5; v_call: TRBV5-6; clone_size: -; cdr3_length: 16; cdr3_aa: CASSLGTGQAIQPQHF; cdr3_nt: TGTGCCAGCAGCTTGGGAACAGGACAGGCGATTCAGCCCCAGCATTTT
d_call: -; j_call: TRBJ1-4; v_call: TRBV2; clone_size: few; cdr3_length: 14; cdr3_aa: CASSEEAQGGKLFF; cdr3_nt: TGTGCCAGCAGTGAAGAGGCACAGGGTGGGAAACTGTTTTTT
d_call: TRBD1; j_call: TRBJ1-5; v_call: TRBV6-5; clone_size: few; cdr3_length: 14; cdr3_aa: CASRAGTDNQPQHF; cdr3_nt: TGTGCCAGCAGGGCGGGGACAGACAATCAGCCCCAGCATTTT
d_call: TRBD2; j_call: TRBJ2-2; v_call: TRBV11-1; clone_size: few; cdr3_length: 15; cdr3_aa: CASSRDSGRAGELFF; cdr3_nt: TGTGCCAGCAGCCGTGATAGCGGGAGGGCCGGGGAGCTGTTTTTT
d_call: TRBD2; j_call: TRBJ2-3; v_call: TRBV14; clone_size: few; cdr3_length: 16; cdr3_aa: CASSHSGRASRDTQYF; cdr3_nt: TGTGCCAGCAGCCATAGCGGGAGGGCCTCGCGAGATACGCAGTATTTT
d_call: -; j_call: TRBJ1-4; v_call: TRBV30; clone_size: few; cdr3_length: 12; cdr3_aa: CAWSPGVEKLFF; cdr3_nt: TGTGCCTGGAGTCCCGGGGTCGAAAAACTGTTTTTT
d_call: TRBD1; j_call: TRBJ1-1; v_call: TRBV11-2; clone_size: -; cdr3_length: 13; cdr3_aa: CASSAGTGLVAFF; cdr3_nt: TGTGCCAGCAGCGCTGGGACAGGGTTGGTGGCTTTCTTT
d_call: -; j_call: TRBJ2-7; v_call: TRBV20-1; clone_size: -; cdr3_length: 11; cdr3_aa: CSAIRTSEQYF; cdr3_nt: TGCAGTGCTATCAGGACCAGTGAGCAGTACTTC
d_call: -; j_call: TRBJ2-1; v_call: TRBV7-2; clone_size: few; cdr3_length: 13; cdr3_aa: CASSFTLNREQFF; cdr3_nt: TGTGCCAGCAGCTTCACCTTAAATCGGGAGCAGTTCTTC
d_call: -; j_call: TRBJ1-2; v_call: TRBV4-2; clone_size: -; cdr3_length: 15; cdr3_aa: CASSQEGPTQGGYTF; cdr3_nt: TGTGCCAGCAGCCAAGAAGGACCTACCCAGGGTGGCTACACCTTC
d_call: TRBD1; j_call: TRBJ2-5; v_call: TRBV5-1; clone_size: -; cdr3_length: 14; cdr3_aa: CASSSGTGEETQYF; cdr3_nt: TGCGCCAGCAGCTCGGGGACAGGGGAAGAGACCCAGTACTTC
d_call: TRBD2; j_call: TRBJ2-7; v_call: TRBV5-1; clone_size: -; cdr3_length: 15; cdr3_aa: CASSSIAGGLYEQYF; cdr3_nt: TGCGCCAGCAGCTCTATAGCGGGGGGCCTCTACGAGCAGTACTTC
d_call: -; j_call: TRBJ1-4; v_call: TRBV5-1; clone_size: few; cdr3_length: 19; cdr3_aa: CASSLEGRVRRGANEKLFF; cdr3_nt: TGCGCCAGCAGCTTGGAGGGCAGGGTGCGCCGGGGCGCTAATGAAAAACTGTTTTTT
d_call: TRBD1; j_call: TRBJ2-3; v_call: TRBV7-2; clone_size: many; cdr3_length: 14; cdr3_aa: CASRPGQGWDTQYF; cdr3_nt: TGTGCCAGCAGACCGGGACAGGGTTGGGATACGCAGTATTTT
d_call: TRBD1; j_call: TRBJ1-6; v_call: TRBV7-9; clone_size: -; cdr3_length: 13; cdr3_aa: CASSQDRGSPLHF; cdr3_nt: TGTGCCAGCAGCCAGGACAGGGGTTCACCCCTCCACTTT
d_call: -; j_call: TRBJ1-2; v_call: TRBV7-9; clone_size: few; cdr3_length: 15; cdr3_aa: CASSLSGGGGYGYTF; cdr3_nt: TGTGCCAGCAGCTTATCAGGAGGGGGTGGCTATGGCTACACCTTC
d_call: TRBD1; j_call: TRBJ2-3; v_call: TRBV5-1; clone_size: -; cdr3_length: 14; cdr3_aa: CASSSGQGTDTQYF; cdr3_nt: TGCGCCAGCAGCTCAGGACAGGGTACAGATACGCAGTATTTT
d_call: -; j_call: TRBJ1-1; v_call: TRBV11-1; clone_size: few; cdr3_length: 13; cdr3_aa: CASSSRLDTEAFF; cdr3_nt: TGTGCCAGCAGCTCAAGGTTGGACACTGAAGCTTTCTTT
d_call: -; j_call: TRBJ2-1; v_call: TRBV4-2; clone_size: -; cdr3_length: 14; cdr3_aa: CASSQQSRDNEQFF; cdr3_nt: TGTGCCAGCAGCCAACAGTCCAGGGACAATGAGCAGTTCTTC
d_call: TRBD1; j_call: TRBJ2-5; v_call: TRBV2; clone_size: many; cdr3_length: 12; cdr3_aa: CASSGQGETQYF; cdr3_nt: TGTGCCAGCAGTGGACAGGGAGAGACCCAGTACTTC
d_call: -; j_call: TRBJ2-7; v_call: TRBV7-2; clone_size: few; cdr3_length: 13; cdr3_aa: CASSLDALYEQYF; cdr3_nt: TGTGCCAGCAGCTTAGATGCCCTTTACGAGCAGTACTTC
d_call: -; j_call: TRBJ2-6; v_call: TRBV7-2; clone_size: -; cdr3_length: 15; cdr3_aa: CASSLPNSGANVLTF; cdr3_nt: TGTGCCAGCAGCTTGCCGAATTCTGGGGCCAACGTCCTGACTTTC
d_call: -; j_call: TRBJ1-1; v_call: TRBV9; clone_size: few; cdr3_length: 14; cdr3_aa: CASSATATVTEAFF; cdr3_nt: TGTGCCAGCAGCGCGACCGCAACAGTGACTGAAGCTTTCTTT
d_call: -; j_call: TRBJ1-2; v_call: TRBV6-5; clone_size: -; cdr3_length: 13; cdr3_aa: CASSLRGVVGYTF; cdr3_nt: TGTGCCAGCAGCCTCAGGGGAGTAGTTGGCTACACCTTC
d_call: TRBD1; j_call: TRBJ1-1; v_call: TRBV4-1; clone_size: -; cdr3_length: 15; cdr3_aa: CASRGTGGWGTEAFF; cdr3_nt: TGCGCCAGCAGGGGGACAGGGGGCTGGGGGACTGAAGCTTTCTTT
d_call: -; j_call: TRBJ2-7; v_call: TRBV6-5; clone_size: -; cdr3_length: 14; cdr3_aa: CASRDTGLSNEQYF; cdr3_nt: TGTGCCAGCAGGGACACAGGTCTATCAAACGAGCAGTACTTC
d_call: -; j_call: TRBJ1-3; v_call: TRBV18; clone_size: -; cdr3_length: 16; cdr3_aa: CASSPYRQDSGNTIYF; cdr3_nt: TGTGCCAGCTCACCATACCGACAGGACTCTGGAAACACCATATATTTT
d_call: -; j_call: TRBJ2-1; v_call: TRBV4-1; clone_size: few; cdr3_length: 13; cdr3_aa: CASSQDPFLEQFF; cdr3_nt: TGCGCCAGCAGCCAAGATCCGTTTTTAGAGCAGTTCTTC
d_call: -; j_call: TRBJ2-2; v_call: TRBV11-3; clone_size: -; cdr3_length: 16; cdr3_aa: CASSLVPIGNTGELFF; cdr3_nt: TGTGCCAGCAGCTTAGTTCCCATAGGAAACACCGGGGAGCTGTTTTTT